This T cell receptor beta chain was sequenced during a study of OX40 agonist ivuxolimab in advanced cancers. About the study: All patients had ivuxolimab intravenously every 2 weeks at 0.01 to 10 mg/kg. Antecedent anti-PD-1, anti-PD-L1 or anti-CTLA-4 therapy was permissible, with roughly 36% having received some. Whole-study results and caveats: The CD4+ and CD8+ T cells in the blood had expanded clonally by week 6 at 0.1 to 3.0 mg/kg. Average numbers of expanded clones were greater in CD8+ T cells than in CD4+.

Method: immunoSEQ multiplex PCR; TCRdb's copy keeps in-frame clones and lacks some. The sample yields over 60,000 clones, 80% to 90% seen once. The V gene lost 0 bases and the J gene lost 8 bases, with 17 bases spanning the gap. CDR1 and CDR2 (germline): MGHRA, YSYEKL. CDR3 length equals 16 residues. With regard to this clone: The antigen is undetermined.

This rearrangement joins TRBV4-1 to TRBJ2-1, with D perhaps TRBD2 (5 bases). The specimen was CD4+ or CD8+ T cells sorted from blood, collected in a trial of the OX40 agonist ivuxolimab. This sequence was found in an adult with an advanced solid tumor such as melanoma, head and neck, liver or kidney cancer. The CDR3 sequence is CASSQEIGLPGHEQFF. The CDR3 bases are TGCGCCAGCAGCCAAGAGATAGGACTTCCTGGGCATGAGCAGTTCTTC.